Listed below are T cell receptor beta chains from one sample, sequenced in a study of cytomegalovirus exposure and HLA in healthy donors. Here immunoSEQ multiplex PCR was the method, and the copy in TCRdb shows in-frame clones only, minus some. The repertoire includes some 180,000 clones, 82% of them detected once, and more than 1.5% sits in the top ten. Sequenced material: PBMCs. Every receptor here comes from a man aged 40-49 years in good health and CMV-seronegative. The CDR3 runs from the conserved cysteine through the conserved F or W. The order of the fields is J gene, clone size, D gene, V gene, CDR3 protein, CDR3 DNA. A D gene is named only where the DNA matches it firmly. The size entry is marked missing in some rows and otherwise reads once, few, many or a size class.

J: TRBJ1-1
size: .
D: .
V: TRBV2
CDR3: CASDPGGGVWTEAFF
DNA: TGTGCCAGCGATCCGGGGGGGGGAGTTTGGACTGAAGCTTTCTTT

J: TRBJ1-3
size: .
D: .
V: TRBV6-5
CDR3: CASRPQAQRGNTIYF
DNA: TGTGCCAGCAGGCCCCAGGCCCAACGGGGAAACACCATATATTTT

J: TRBJ1-4
size: .
D: TRBD1
V: TRBV7-2
CDR3: CASSLRAGPYRGGDEKLFF
DNA: TGTGCCAGCAGCTTAAGGGCAGGCCCCTACAGGGGGGGAGATGAAAAACTGTTTTTT

J: TRBJ1-1
size: .
D: .
V: TRBV4-2
CDR3: CASSPVTALNTEAFF
DNA: TGTGCCAGCAGCCCAGTGACAGCCTTGAACACTGAAGCTTTCTTT

J: TRBJ2-1
size: .
D: .
V: TRBV5-1
CDR3: CASSLARYNEQFF
DNA: TGCGCCAGCAGCTTGGCTAGATACAATGAGCAGTTCTTC

J: TRBJ1-1
size: .
D: .
V: TRBV6-1
CDR3: CASSEASNTEAFF
DNA: TGTGCCAGCAGTGAGGCCTCAAACACTGAAGCTTTCTTT

J: TRBJ2-5
size: .
D: .
V: TRBV4-1
CDR3: CASSQEKQTQYF
DNA: TGCGCCAGCAGCCAAGAAAAGCAGACCCAGTACTTC

J: TRBJ2-3
size: .
D: TRBD1
V: TRBV28
CDR3: CASTSTGVATDTQYF
DNA: TGTGCCAGCACCTCCACAGGGGTTGCCACAGATACGCAGTATTTT

J: TRBJ1-1
size: .
D: .
V: TRBV28
CDR3: CASSYSGTNTEAFF
DNA: TGTGCCAGCAGTTATTCAGGGACTAACACTGAAGCTTTCTTT

J: TRBJ1-5
size: .
D: .
V: TRBV30
CDR3: CAWSRGGSKGNQPQHF
DNA: TGTGCCTGGAGTCGGGGGGGTTCCAAGGGCAATCAGCCCCAGCATTTT

J: TRBJ2-7
size: once
D: .
V: TRBV28
CDR3: CASSAYCEQYF
DNA: TGTGCCAGCAGTGCGTACTGCGAGCAGTACTTC

J: TRBJ2-5
size: .
D: TRBD1
V: TRBV29-1
CDR3: CSVEYRGQGETQYF
DNA: TGCAGCGTTGAATACAGGGGGCAGGGGGAGACCCAGTACTTC

J: TRBJ2-7
size: .
D: TRBD1
V: TRBV6-5
CDR3: CASGRQGTNEQYF
DNA: TGTGCCAGCGGACGACAGGGCACCAACGAGCAGTACTTC

J: TRBJ2-7
size: .
D: TRBD1
V: TRBV2
CDR3: CASLGQGGIEQYF
DNA: TGTGCCAGCCTAGGACAGGGCGGGATCGAGCAGTACTTC

J: TRBJ2-2
size: .
D: .
V: TRBV4-3
CDR3: CASSQDEAVGELFF
DNA: TGCGCCAGCAGCCAAGATGAGGCCGTCGGGGAGCTGTTTTTT

J: TRBJ2-3
size: .
D: TRBD2
V: TRBV10-3
CDR3: CAISERGLAASTDTQYF
DNA: TGTGCCATCAGTGAGCGCGGACTAGCGGCTAGCACAGATACGCAGTATTTT

J: TRBJ2-5
size: .
D: .
V: TRBV28
CDR3: CASSLSLTPRAQYF
DNA: TGTGCCAGCAGTTTGAGTCTCACTCCCCGGGCCCAGTACTTC

J: TRBJ1-1
size: .
D: .
V: TRBV7-2
CDR3: CASSFVGARTEAFF
DNA: TGTGCCAGCAGCTTCGTGGGGGCGAGAACTGAAGCTTTCTTT

J: TRBJ2-7
size: once
D: TRBD1
V: TRBV6-1
CDR3: CASTIWGQAYEQYF
DNA: TGTGCCAGCACCATATGGGGACAGGCCTACGAGCAGTACTTC

J: TRBJ2-2
size: .
D: .
V: TRBV2
CDR3: CASIEAGNTGELFF
DNA: TGTGCCAGCATCGAGGCGGGGAACACCGGGGAGCTGTTTTTT

J: TRBJ1-1
size: .
D: TRBD1
V: TRBV2
CDR3: CASTGGWTEAFF
DNA: TGTGCTTCGACAGGGGGGTGGACTGAAGCTTTCTTT

J: TRBJ1-1
size: .
D: .
V: TRBV9
CDR3: CASSGGGGGNTEAFF
DNA: TGTGCCAGCAGCGGTGGGGGAGGGGGGAACACTGAAGCTTTCTTT

J: TRBJ1-2
size: .
D: TRBD1
V: TRBV7-9
CDR3: CASSPDRGGANYGYTF
DNA: TGTGCCAGCAGCCCGGACAGGGGGGGAGCTAACTATGGCTACACCTTC

J: TRBJ1-2
size: .
D: .
V: TRBV27
CDR3: CASSLIGGTNGYTF
DNA: TGTGCCAGCAGTTTAATAGGGGGTACTAATGGCTACACCTTC

J: TRBJ2-7
size: .
D: .
V: TRBV29-1
CDR3: CSELAGGGRYF
DNA: TGCAGCGAACTCGCAGGGGGAGGACGGTACTTC

J: TRBJ1-1
size: .
D: .
V: TRBV5-5
CDR3: CASSLRDLNTEAFF
DNA: TGTGCCAGCAGCCTCCGGGATTTGAACACTGAAGCTTTCTTT

J: TRBJ1-3
size: .
D: .
V: TRBV28
CDR3: CASSPRSNTIYF
DNA: TGTGCCAGCAGTCCTCGTAGTAACACCATATATTTT

J: TRBJ1-4
size: .
D: .
V: TRBV6-6
CDR3: CASSFQGGGEKLFF
DNA: TGTGCCAGCAGTTTCCAAGGGGGTGGGGAAAAACTGTTTTTT

J: TRBJ2-1
size: few
D: TRBD1
V: TRBV6-6
CDR3: CASSYSGQGAVGEQFF
DNA: TGTGCCAGCAGTTACTCAGGACAGGGCGCGGTCGGTGAGCAGTTCTTC

J: TRBJ1-5
size: .
D: .
V: TRBV19
CDR3: CASSSQPNSNQPQHF
DNA: TGTGCCAGTAGTTCACAGCCAAATAGCAATCAGCCCCAGCATTTT

J: TRBJ1-2
size: once
D: .
V: TRBV27
CDR3: CASTAKGRRGQSYTF
DNA: TGTGCCAGCACCGCAAAGGGGCGAAGGGGTCAGAGCTACACCTTC

J: TRBJ2-7
size: .
D: TRBD1
V: TRBV11-3
CDR3: CASSPGQGASYEQYF
DNA: TGTGCCAGCAGCCCGGGACAGGGGGCCTCCTACGAGCAGTACTTC